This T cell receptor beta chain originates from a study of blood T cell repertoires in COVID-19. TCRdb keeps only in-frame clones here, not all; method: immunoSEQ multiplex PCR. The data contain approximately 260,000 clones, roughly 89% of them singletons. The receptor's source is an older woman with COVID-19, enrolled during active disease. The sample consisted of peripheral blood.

CDR3 in amino acids: CASSPGLAGAKKTGELFF. As DNA, the CDR3 is TGTGCCAGCTCACCCGGACTAGCGGGGGCCAAAAAAACCGGGGAGCTGTTTTTT. The chain is built from TRBV18 and TRBJ2-2, with 13 bases matching TRBD2. The germline V gene has CDR1 KGHSH and CDR2 LQKENI. The CDR3 has 18 residues. With V trimmed by 3 bases and J by 5 bases, 9 bases remained unmatched.